What follows is one T cell receptor (beta chain) and its context. Its antigen is as yet unknown. Sequencing was performed with immunoSEQ multiplex PCR; in TCRdb, only in-frame clones are kept and a portion is missing. The table includes around 140,000 clones, roughly 85% detected once. The data belong to a study of T cell responses to AZD1222 COVID-19 vaccine. V lost 11 bases and J 1 base, leaving 17 bases between the germline ends. CDR1 and CDR2 from the germline V gene are MNHEY and SVGAGI. This CDR3 contains 14 residues. Overall study results and limits: Baseline serostatus was positive in only six AZD1222 recipients. Repertoire sampling happened only post peak T cell response. Clonal diversity may have been underestimated, and the donors were mostly white British, with more females than males.

The chain combines TRBV6-5 with TRBJ1-1; no clear D. This sample comprised peripheral blood, obtained 28 days after the second dose of the MenACWY control vaccine. This TCR came from an adult who received the MenACWY meningococcal vaccine as a control. The CDR3 DNA reads TGTGCCGTACACCACGAATCTTCGAACACTGAAGCTTTCTTT. It is translated as CAVHHESSNTEAFF.